These 20 T cell receptor beta chains were all obtained from the same sample, sequenced in a study of sequential checkpoint blockade in melanoma. Libraries were prepared by immunoSEQ multiplex PCR; TCRdb keeps only in-frame clonotypes and omits some of them. This sample has about 32,000 clones; roughly 84% occur once, and the top ten carry more than 15%. Treatment specified: randomized to nivolumab then ipilimumab (arm A) or the reverse (arm B). Material: CD8+ T cells sorted from blood (inferred from file names), obtained from a patient given nivolumab and ipilimumab in sequence. The receptors stem from a human donor with melanoma.

This chain connects TRBV19 to TRBJ2-1; 7 nucleotides align to TRBD2. Germline trimming cut 8 bases from V and 3 bases from J; bases unmatched to any gene: 1. Germline V gene data show CDR1 as LNHDA and CDR2 as SQIVND (reference sequence). This CDR3 contains 12 residues. This CDR3 reads CASRGDYNEQFF. Here the CDR3 DNA reads TGTGCCAGTCGGGGGGACTACAATGAGCAGTTCTTC.

J is TRBJ2-5 and V is TRBV5-6; 8 bases match TRBD1. Gene TRBJ2-7 matches the end of the DNA better, so the J call may be wrong. CDR1 SGHDT and CDR2 YYEEEE come from the germline V gene. The CDR3 loop spans 13 amino acids. CDR3 protein: CASSWDRSHEQYF. The CDR3 DNA follows: TGTGCCAGCAGCTGGGACAGGAGCCACGAGCAGTACTTC.

This chain connects TRBV29-1 to TRBJ2-7; 8 bases align to TRBD1. The J segment lost 2 bases and the V segment lost 3 bases, leaving 6 bases of the junction unmatched. The CDR3 sequence is 14 residues long. Germline-derived CDR1 and CDR2 are SQVTM and ANQGSEA. The CDR3 nucleotides are TGCAGCGTTGAGGAAGGACAGGGTCCCTACGAGCAGTACTTC. Amino acids: CSVEEGQGPYEQYF.

The chain links TRBV30 to TRBJ1-2; 11 positions match TRBD1. The CDR3 length is 13 residues. The V and J ends lost 1 base and 7 bases, in that order; junction bases with no gene match: 2. CDR1 GTSNPN and CDR2 SVGIG come from the germline V gene (reference sequence). The CDR3 region is CAWSAGTGGGYTF. CDR3 nucleotides: TGTGCCTGGAGTGCCGGGACAGGGGGTGGCTACACCTTC. Together with reference TRBV30 and TRBJ1-2, the CDR3 gives the full variable domain: SQTIHQWPATLVQPVGSPLSLECTVEGTSNPNLYWYRQAAGRGLQLLFYSVGIGQISSEVPQNLSASRPQDRQFILSSKKLLLSDSGFYLCAWSAGTGGGYTFGSGTRLTVV.

The rearrangement joins TRBV7-8 to TRBJ2-7, with 11 bases lining up with TRBD1. This CDR3 spans 16 amino acids. Germline lookup yields CDR1 SGHVS and CDR2 FQNEAQ. Unmatched junction bases numbered 8, after V lost 3 bases and J lost 4 bases. The CDR3 loop is CASSFPSGTGGYEQYF. Written as DNA, the CDR3 is TGTGCCAGCAGCTTCCCCTCCGGGACAGGGGGATACGAGCAGTACTTC.

This rearrangement joins TRBV5-1 to TRBJ2-7, with D possibly matching TRBD1 (7 bases). V lost 0 bases to trimming and J lost 3 bases, with 16 bases between them. This CDR3 contains 16 residues. The germline gives CDR1 SGHRS, CDR2 YFSETQ. Here the CDR3 reads CASSLEAGGLGYEQYF. For the CDR3, the DNA is TGCGCCAGCAGCTTGGAAGCAGGGGGACTCGGCTACGAGCAGTACTTC. Based on the CDR3 plus reference TRBV5-1 and TRBJ2-7, the full variable domain is KAGVTQTPRYLIKTRGQQVTLSCSPISGHRSVSWYQQTPGQGLQFLFEYFSETQRNKGNFPGRFSGRQFSNSRSEMNVSTLELGDSALYLCASSLEAGGLGYEQYFGPGTRLTVT.

The chain carries TRBV14 and TRBJ2-5; D possibly corresponds to TRBD2 (7 bases). Trimming left V 1 base short and J 4 bases short, with 13 bases between. CDR3 length: 15 residues. Germline lookup yields CDR1 SGHDN and CDR2 FVKESK. CDR3 loop: CASSQGGGRGETQYF. CDR3 sequence (DNA): TGTGCCAGCAGCCAAGGGGGGGGCCGTGGAGAGACCCAGTACTTC.

The chain is built from TRBV5-1 and TRBJ2-2; 10 bases are a match to TRBD2. This CDR3 has 16 residues. Germline CDR1 reads SGHRS; CDR2 reads YFSETQ. After removal of 5 bases from V and 7 bases from J, the junction contained 11 bases not matched to a gene. The CDR3 loop is CASRWTSGPGLGELFF. In DNA, the CDR3 is TGCGCCAGCAGGTGGACTAGCGGCCCGGGACTCGGGGAGCTGTTTTTT.

The chain joins TRBV9 to TRBJ2-1; 16 nucleotides line up with TRBD2. The junction had 5 bases not matched to a gene; V was cut back by 0 bases and J by 2 bases. Germline V lookup: CDR1 SGDLS, CDR2 YYNGEE. The CDR3 totals 19 residues. The CDR3 nucleotides are TGTGCCAGCAGCGTAGTCGGGACTAGCGGGAGGGCCACCTACAATGAGCAGTTCTTC. Translating gives CASSVVGTSGRATYNEQFF.

The J gene is TRBJ1-4, the V gene TRBV19; TRBD1 might be the D (5 bases). V was pared by 6 bases and J by 4 bases, with 21 bases between. Germline values: CDR1 LNHDA, CDR2 SQIVND (reference sequence). This CDR3 comprises 17 residues. CDR3 nucleotide sequence: TGTGCCAGTAGCCTTTCGGGGGTTTGGGGATTTAATGAAAAACTGTTTTTT. It specifies CASSLSGVWGFNEKLFF.

The rearrangement links TRBV27 to TRBJ2-1; tentative D call: TRBD1 (6 bases). Germline CDR1 reads MNHEY; CDR2 reads SMNVEV (reference sequence). The CDR3 runs 14 residues. Trimming cost V 2 bases and J 3 bases, with 8 bases left between them. CDR3 nucleotides: TGTGCCAGCAGTTTACAGGGGCACTACAATGAGCAGTTCTTC. Translating gives CASSLQGHYNEQFF.

This clone was detected a few times. The V gene is TRBV28, the J gene TRBJ2-7, with 7 nucleotides matching TRBD2. The CDR3 is 14 residues long. From germline, CDR1 is MDHEN and CDR2 SYDVKM. J was trimmed by 4 bases and V by 2 bases; bases with no gene match: 5. DNA for the CDR3: TGTGCCAGCAGTTTACGGGGGGTCCGGTACGAGCAGTACTTC. Residues: CASSLRGVRYEQYF.

The genes are TRBV7-9 and TRBJ2-7; 7 positions match TRBD1. The CDR3 contains 16 residues. The trim removed 4 bases at V and 5 bases at J, leaving 14 bases unmatched. CDR1 and CDR2 (germline): SEHNR, FQNEAQ (reference sequence). CDR3 DNA sequence: TGTGCCAGCAGCTCGGCCCGACAGGGACGAAACCACGAGCAGTACTTC. Its protein is CASSSARQGRNHEQYF.

The chain links TRBV7-9 to TRBJ2-7; 9 positions agree with TRBD1. The CDR3 is 14 residues long. Trimming took 6 bases from V and 9 from J; bases not matched to a gene: 12. Germline CDR1 SEHNR, CDR2 FQNEAQ (reference sequence). The CDR3 DNA reads TGTGCCAGCAGATTGGGACAGGGCAGCAGCGGGCAGTACTTC. Translating it yields CASRLGQGSSGQYF.

The chain is built from TRBV19 and TRBJ2-7, with D perhaps matching TRBD2 (5 bases). Germline loops: CDR1 LNHDA, CDR2 SQIVND (reference sequence). The CDR3 runs to 15 residues. With 1 base removed from V and 0 bases from J, the gap between germline ends came to 10 bases. The CDR3 nucleotides read TGTGCCAGTAGTATAGGAGCGGACTCCTCCTACGAGCAGTACTTC. Protein: CASSIGADSSYEQYF.

The J gene is TRBJ2-1, the V gene TRBV28; 12 bases line up with TRBD2. The CDR3 is 16 amino acids. V dropped 6 bases and J dropped 5; count of bases not matched to a gene: 8. CDR1 MDHEN and CDR2 SYDVKM come from the germline V gene. CDR3 loop: CASSPALAGGNNEQFF. The DNA for the CDR3 is TGTGCCAGCAGCCCCGCCCTAGCGGGGGGGAACAATGAGCAGTTCTTC.

This clone has a single count. This rearrangement joins TRBV5-1 to TRBJ2-1; 10 bases align to TRBD2. V shed 7 bases and J 9 bases; nucleotides not matched to a gene: 10. Germline V lookup: CDR1 SGHRS, CDR2 YFSETQ. The CDR3 has 14 amino acids. The CDR3 bases are TGCGCCAGCCATGCGGCTAGCGGGAGAAGTGAGCAGTTCTTC. Translation gives CASHAASGRSEQFF.

The chain couples TRBV4-1 to TRBJ1-2; no definite D call. The germline V gene encodes CDR1 MGHRA and CDR2 YSYEKL. V was shortened by 1 base and J by 4 bases, with 13 bases between the two germline ends. The CDR3 totals 15 residues. In DNA form, the CDR3 reads TGCGCCAGCAGCCAAGTTGAGGGTACAGTCTATGGCTACACCTTC. Translation gives CASSQVEGTVYGYTF.

The V gene is TRBV6-5, the J gene TRBJ2-1; 8 bases match TRBD1. After removal of 6 bases from V and 3 bases from J, the junction contained 4 bases not matched to a gene. Germline CDR1 MNHEY, CDR2 SVGAGI. The CDR3 sequence is 14 residues long. CDR3: CASRDRGIYNEQFF. Written as DNA, the CDR3 is TGTGCCAGCAGAGACAGGGGAATCTACAATGAGCAGTTCTTC.

This chain joins TRBV27 and TRBJ1-1; 7 bases are a match to TRBD1. The CDR3 length is 15 residues. The germline V gene encodes CDR1 MNHEY and CDR2 SMNVEV (reference sequence). The V gene end was trimmed by 3 bases and the J gene end by 7 bases; junction bases not matched to a gene: 11. The CDR3 loop is CASSFGRGDRLEAFF. CDR3 nucleotide sequence: TGTGCCAGCAGTTTCGGGCGAGGGGACAGACTTGAAGCTTTCTTT.